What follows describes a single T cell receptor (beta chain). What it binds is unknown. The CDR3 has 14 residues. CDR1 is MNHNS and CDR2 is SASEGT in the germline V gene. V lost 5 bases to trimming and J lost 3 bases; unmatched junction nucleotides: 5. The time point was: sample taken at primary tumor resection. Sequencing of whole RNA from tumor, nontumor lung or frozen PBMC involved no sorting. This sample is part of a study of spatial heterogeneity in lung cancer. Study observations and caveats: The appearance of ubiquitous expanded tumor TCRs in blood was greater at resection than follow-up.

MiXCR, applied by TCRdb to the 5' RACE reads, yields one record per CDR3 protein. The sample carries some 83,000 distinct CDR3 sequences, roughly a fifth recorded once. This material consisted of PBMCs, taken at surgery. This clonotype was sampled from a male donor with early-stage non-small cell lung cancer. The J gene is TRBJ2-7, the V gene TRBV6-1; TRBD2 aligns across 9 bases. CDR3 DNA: TGTGCCAGCAGTTCCGGGACTAGCTTCTACGAGCAGTACTTC. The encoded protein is CASSSGTSFYEQYF.